A single T cell receptor beta chain is shown here with its context. The read terminates 3 residues ahead of where the CDR3 ends, so the germline J gene completes it. This specimen belongs to a study of T cells in women clearing cervical HPV infection. At the level of the study: Controls' single incident HPV16 infection cleared within 12 months without precancer. Case blood was drawn when the lesion was first found; control blood after infection became undetectable.

immunoSEQ multiplex PCR used an average of around 1,200 ng genomic DNA. Libraries were prepared by immunoSEQ multiplex PCR; TCRdb keeps only in-frame clonotypes and omits some of them. The listing records about 23,000 clones. This CDR3 is 16 amino acids long. The J segment lost 3 bases and the V segment lost 0 bases, leaving 5 bases of the junction unmatched. HPV was found by MY09/MY11 PCR and dot-blot genotyping. The chain joins TRBV23-1 to TRBJ2-7; 10 nucleotides line up with TRBD1. TRBV23-1 is an ORF; its function is uncertain. This clonotype was sampled from a woman aged 18-70 years with a cervical HPV16 infection that either progressed to CIN3+ or cleared (not recorded which). The sample comprised blood buffy coat. The part of the CDR3 DNA that was read is TGCGCCAGCAGTCAATCGGGGGGGGACAGGGGCTACGAG. This gives the protein CASSQSGGDRGYE. The entire CDR3 reads CASSQSGGDRGYEQYF.